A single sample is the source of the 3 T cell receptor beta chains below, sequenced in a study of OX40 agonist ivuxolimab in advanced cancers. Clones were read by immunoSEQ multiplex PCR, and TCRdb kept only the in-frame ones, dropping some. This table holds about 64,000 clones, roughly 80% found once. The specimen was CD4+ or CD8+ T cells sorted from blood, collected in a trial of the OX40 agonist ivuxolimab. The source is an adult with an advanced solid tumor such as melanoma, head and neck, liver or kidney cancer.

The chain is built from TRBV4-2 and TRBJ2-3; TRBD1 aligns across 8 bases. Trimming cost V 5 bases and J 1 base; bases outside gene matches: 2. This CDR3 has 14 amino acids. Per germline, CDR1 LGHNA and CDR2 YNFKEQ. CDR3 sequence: CASSETGGTDTQYF. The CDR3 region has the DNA TGTGCCAGCAGCGAGACAGGGGGCACAGATACGCAGTATTTT.

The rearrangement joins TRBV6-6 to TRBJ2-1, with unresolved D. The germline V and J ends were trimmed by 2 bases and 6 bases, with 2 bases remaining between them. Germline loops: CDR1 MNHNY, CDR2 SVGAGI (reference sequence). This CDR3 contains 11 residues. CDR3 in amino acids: CASSYPNEQFF. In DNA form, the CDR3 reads TGTGCCAGCAGTTACCCCAATGAGCAGTTCTTC.

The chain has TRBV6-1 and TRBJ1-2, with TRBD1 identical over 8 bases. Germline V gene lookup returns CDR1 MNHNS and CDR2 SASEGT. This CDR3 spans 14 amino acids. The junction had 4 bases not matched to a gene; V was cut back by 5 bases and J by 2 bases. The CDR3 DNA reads TGTGCCAGCAGTCCAGGGGGCGCCAACTATGGCTACACCTTC. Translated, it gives CASSPGGANYGYTF.